These 27 T cell receptor beta chains were all obtained from the same sample, sequenced in a study of PD-1 blockade in classical Hodgkin lymphoma. Clones were read by immunoSEQ multiplex PCR, and TCRdb kept only the in-frame ones, dropping some. The sample has around 50,000 clones, around 90% seen once; the top ten hold more than 11%. Indicated time point: cycle 4 day 1 (C4D1), after five to seven weeks of nivolumab. After autologous stem cell transplantation all patients relapsed, and prior brentuximab vedotin exposure differed between cohorts. Sequences were derived from peripheral blood mononuclear cells (PBMCs), sampled before the fourth cycle of nivolumab. The receptors originated from a human donor with classical Hodgkin lymphoma.

This chain uses TRBV12-2 with TRBJ1-1; the table names TRBD1, a call not compared with the DNA. TRBV12-2 is annotated as a pseudogene. CDR3 size: 13 residues. The DNA of the CDR3 is TGTGCAAGTCGCCAGCGACAGGGCTTCGAAGCTTTCTTT. Translated, it gives CASRQRQGFEAFF.

A few counts support this clone. This CDR3 is CASSAREGGGTEAFF. DNA for the CDR3: TGTGCCAGCAGCGCTCGGGAAGGGGGAGGCACTGAAGCTTTCTTT. The chain joins TRBV7-8 to TRBJ1-1, with a tentative D call TRBD1 (6 bases). Germline V gene sequence: CDR1 SGHVS, CDR2 FQNEAQ. This CDR3 has 15 amino acids. Trimming cost V 5 bases and J 4 bases, with 17 bases left between them. Together with reference TRBV7-8 and TRBJ1-1, the CDR3 gives the full variable domain: GAGVSQSPRYKVAKRGQDVALRCDPISGHVSLFWYQQALGQGPEFLTYFQNEAQLDKSGLPSDRFFAERPEGSVSTLKIQRTQQEDSAVYLCASSAREGGGTEAFFGQGTRLTVV.

The chain uses TRBV7-9 and TRBJ1-2, with D maybe TRBD1 (6 bases). V was shortened by 3 bases and J by 4 bases, with 9 bases between the two germline ends. In germline, CDR1 is SEHNR, CDR2 FQNEAQ (reference sequence). The CDR3 loop spans 13 amino acids. CDR3 amino acids: CASSLGDTYGYTF. The CDR3 coding sequence is TGTGCCAGCAGCTTGGGGGACACCTATGGCTACACCTTC.

The chain is built from TRBV27 and TRBJ1-6, with D tentatively TRBD1 (5 bases). V lost 0 bases to trimming and J lost 16 bases, with 13 bases between them. This CDR3 has 13 residues. Germline values: CDR1 MNHEY, CDR2 SMNVEV (reference sequence). The CDR3 sequence: CASSLSRDRGLHF. The CDR3 DNA is TGTGCCAGCAGTTTATCGAGGGATAGGGGTCTCCACTTT.

In its sample, this clone was seen once. The rearrangement uses TRBV18 and TRBJ2-5; D not certain. The germline V gene has CDR1 KGHSH and CDR2 LQKENI. CDR3 length: 12 amino acids. The V end was cut by 3 bases, the J end by 4 bases, with 6 bases between. The CDR3 here is CASSPLGETQYF. CDR3 DNA: TGTGCCAGCTCACCCCTTGGAGAGACCCAGTACTTC.

This clone was seen a single time. This chain joins TRBV28 and TRBJ2-1; 9 nucleotides line up with TRBD2. Germline values: CDR1 MDHEN, CDR2 SYDVKM. V lost 8 bases to trimming and J lost 7 bases; unmatched junction nucleotides: 9. The CDR3 runs to 14 residues. The CDR3 nucleotides read TGTGCCAGCCTCCTGAGCGGGAGGATGAATGAGCAGTTCTTC. This translates into CASLLSGRMNEQFF.

The chain employs TRBV27 and TRBJ2-2; D is uncertain. The CDR3 is 15 amino acids. Trimming cost V 8 bases and J 2 bases, with 15 bases left between them. Germline V gene data show CDR1 as MNHEY and CDR2 as SMNVEV (reference sequence). CDR3: CASRHWEINTGELFF. Here the CDR3 DNA reads TGTGCCAGCCGCCACTGGGAAATTAACACCGGGGAGCTGTTTTTT.

The gene calls are TRBV13 and TRBJ1-2; weak D call: TRBD1 (6 bases). The CDR3 spans 13 residues. V was cut by 1 base and J by 6 bases, with 9 bases left in between. Per the germline V gene, CDR1 is PRHDT and CDR2 is FYEKMQ (reference sequence). CDR3 nucleotide sequence: TGTGCCAGCAGCTTAGAGGGGGTAGATGGCTACACCTTC. Amino acid sequence: CASSLEGVDGYTF. The full variable domain, completed using reference TRBV13 and TRBJ1-2, is AAGVIQSPRHLIKEKRETATLKCYPIPRHDTVYWYQQGPGQDPQFLISFYEKMQSDKGSIPDRFSAQQFSDYHSELNMSSLELGDSALYFCASSLEGVDGYTFGSGTRLTVV.

V gene TRBV7-8 combines with J gene TRBJ2-3, with 9 bases lining up with TRBD1. Trimming at V came to 5 bases and at J to 0 bases, leaving 3 bases not matched to a gene. Germline CDR1 reads SGHVS; CDR2 reads FQNEAQ. The CDR3 has 15 amino acids. The CDR3 loop reads CASSAGQGSTDTQYF. The CDR3 DNA sequence: TGTGCCAGCAGCGCCGGACAGGGGAGCACAGATACGCAGTATTTT.

V gene TRBV27 combines with J gene TRBJ2-1, with D possibly TRBD2 on 6 matching bases. The length of the CDR3 is 14 residues. The germline V and J ends were trimmed by 3 bases and 7 bases, with 13 bases remaining between them. Germline lookup yields CDR1 MNHEY and CDR2 SMNVEV (reference sequence). The CDR3 DNA reads TGTGCCAGCAGTTTTCGCCATGGAGGGAATGAGCAGTTCTTC. Encoded protein: CASSFRHGGNEQFF.

The chain recombines TRBV18 with TRBJ2-3; D is possibly TRBD1 (6 bases). CDR3 length equals 14 residues. The V end lost 2 bases, the J end lost 2 bases, and 8 bases lay between the germline ends. CDR1 is KGHSH and CDR2 is LQKENI in the germline V gene. The CDR3 DNA sequence: TGTGCCAGCTCACCAGGGACAAACACAGATACGCAGTATTTT. Its protein product is CASSPGTNTDTQYF.

This chain joins TRBV15 and TRBJ2-3, with 11 bases identical to TRBD2. V dropped 4 bases and J dropped 4; count of bases not matched to a gene: 4. From germline, CDR1 is LNHNV and CDR2 YYDKDF (reference sequence). The CDR3 is 15 residues long. The CDR3 is CATSKLAGVADTQYF. CDR3 sequence (DNA): TGTGCCACCAGCAAACTAGCGGGAGTGGCAGATACGCAGTATTTT.

The V gene is TRBV2, the J gene TRBJ2-5, with TRBD2 matching over 13 bases. The length of the CDR3 is 16 residues. The V segment lost 6 bases and the J segment 4 bases; nucleotides outside the gene matches: 8. Germline V gene data show CDR1 as SNHLY and CDR2 as FYNNEI. The CDR3 nucleotides read TGTGCCAGCAGATCCGGACTAGCGGGAGAGGGAGAGACCCAGTACTTC. It is translated as CASRSGLAGEGETQYF.

This clone has a single count. The rearrangement links TRBV28 to TRBJ1-1; D is undetermined. Germline loops: CDR1 MDHEN, CDR2 SYDVKM. The CDR3 extends over 12 amino acids. V was trimmed by 1 base and J by 7 bases, leaving 7 bases between them. In nucleotides, the CDR3 is TGTGCCAGCAGTTTATTTGCAGATGAAGCTTTCTTT. It specifies CASSLFADEAFF.

The chain combines TRBV14 with TRBJ2-5; D not certain. The DNA end is a closer match to TRBJ2-7, so the J assignment may be wrong. CDR1 and CDR2 from the germline V gene are SGHDN and FVKESK. CDR3 size: 15 residues. The CDR3 DNA follows: TGTGCCAGCAGCCGGGATCTAGGCCCGTCCTACGAGCAGTACTTC. It translates to CASSRDLGPSYEQYF.

This chain joins TRBV28 and TRBJ2-7; 7 nucleotides align to TRBD2. The CDR3 sequence is 17 residues long. Per the germline V gene, CDR1 is MDHEN and CDR2 is SYDVKM. V lost 4 bases, J lost 6 bases, and 18 bases stayed unmatched. CDR3 DNA: TGTGCCAGCAGTTGGGCGGGGCTAGCGGAAGCCGTGATCGAGCAGTACTTC. Translating gives CASSWAGLAEAVIEQYF.

This sequence joins TRBV27 and TRBJ1-6; TRBD1 aligns across 7 bases. The germline gives CDR1 MNHEY, CDR2 SMNVEV (reference sequence). The CDR3 is 14 amino acids. V lost 3 bases, J lost 9 bases, and 5 bases stayed unmatched. CDR3 sequence (DNA): TGTGCCAGCAGTTTCTCTACAGGGGTTTCACCCCTCCACTTT. Its protein product is CASSFSTGVSPLHF.

This chain joins TRBV9 and TRBJ1-1; 8 nucleotides align to TRBD1. Germline CDR1 reads SGDLS; CDR2 reads YYNGEE. The CDR3 length is 18 residues. The trim removed 4 bases at V and 2 bases at J, leaving 16 bases unmatched. DNA for the CDR3: TGTGCCAGCAGCACCCGGACAGGGCAAACCCCCCATAACACTGAAGCTTTCTTT. Residues: CASSTRTGQTPHNTEAFF.

The CDR3 reads CASSSPPSGSGDTQYF. The CDR3 DNA is TGTGCCAGCAGCTCCCCCCCTAGCGGGAGTGGAGATACGCAGTATTTT. The rearrangement links TRBV7-9 to TRBJ2-3, with TRBD2 matching 10 bases. The CDR3 has 16 amino acids. Germline CDR1 is SEHNR and CDR2 is FQNEAQ (reference sequence). V lost 4 bases to trimming and J lost 5 bases; unmatched junction nucleotides: 9.

This clone was seen once. The chain is built from TRBV9 and TRBJ2-3; 14 nucleotides match TRBD2. The length of the CDR3 is 19 residues. Germline lookup yields CDR1 SGDLS and CDR2 YYNGEE. With V trimmed by 3 bases and J by 0 bases, 9 bases remained unmatched. In DNA form, the CDR3 reads TGTGCCAGCAGCGCACAGGGACTAGCGGGAGCGATAAGCACAGATACGCAGTATTTT. Protein product: CASSAQGLAGAISTDTQYF.

The V and J genes are TRBV4-1 and TRBJ2-7; D not resolved. The length of the CDR3 is 14 residues. CDR1 is MGHRA and CDR2 is YSYEKL in the germline V gene. The germline V and J ends were trimmed by 3 bases and 2 bases, with 11 bases remaining between them. In DNA, the CDR3 is TGCGCCAGCAGCCAGTATGTCGGTACCTACGAGCAGTACTTC. Its translation: CASSQYVGTYEQYF.

The rearrangement links TRBV7-3 to TRBJ2-1, with 14 bases that match TRBD2. Germline CDR1 and CDR2: SGHTA and FQGTGA. This CDR3 has 18 amino acids. The J segment lost 8 bases and the V segment lost 0 bases, leaving 9 bases of the junction unmatched. The CDR3 region is CASSLTAGTSGSPDEQFF. In DNA form, the CDR3 reads TGTGCCAGCAGCTTAACGGCGGGGACTAGCGGGAGCCCCGATGAGCAGTTCTTC.

The rearrangement joins TRBV7-8 to TRBJ2-1; TRBD2 matches 12 bases. With V trimmed by 5 bases and J by 12 bases, 11 bases remained unmatched. The germline CDR1 and CDR2 sequences are SGHVS and FQNEAQ. This CDR3 spans 15 amino acids. CDR3 loop: CASSPRLAGAFGQFF. CDR3 nucleotides: TGTGCCAGCAGCCCCCGACTAGCGGGAGCTTTCGGGCAGTTCTTC.

The chain joins TRBV27 to TRBJ2-3; 7 bases map to TRBD1. Losses at the gene ends were 3 bases for V and 1 base for J; bases not matched to a gene: 7. This CDR3 contains 16 residues. CDR1 is MNHEY and CDR2 is SMNVEV in the germline V gene (reference sequence). The CDR3 DNA sequence: TGTGCCAGCAGTTTTCAGACAGGGCGTGGCACAGATACGCAGTATTTT. It encodes CASSFQTGRGTDTQYF.

The rearrangement links TRBV28 to TRBJ2-1; D unclear. V lost 2 bases and J lost 4, with 18 bases in between. Germline CDR1 and CDR2: MDHEN and SYDVKM. CDR3 size: 17 residues. The CDR3 protein is CASSLGPDRGWYNEQFF. CDR3 nucleotide sequence: TGTGCCAGCAGTTTAGGTCCGGACCGAGGATGGTACAATGAGCAGTTCTTC.

The chain links TRBV30 to TRBJ2-7, with a tentative D call TRBD1 (6 bases). CDR1 is GTSNPN, CDR2 SVGIG, per germline (reference sequence). V lost 3 bases and J lost 6, with 12 bases in between. The CDR3 covers 12 residues. CDR3 DNA: TGTGCCTGGAGGACAGGTAATGGCGAGCAGTACTTC. It is translated as CAWRTGNGEQYF.

The chain employs TRBV7-9 and TRBJ2-2; 10 nucleotides line up with TRBD2. Germline V CDR1 and CDR2: SEHNR, FQNEAQ (reference sequence). J gave up 4 bases and V 1 base, and 6 bases lay outside the gene matches. This CDR3 has 17 amino acids. The DNA for the CDR3 is TGTGCCAGCAGCTTAGAAGGAGCGGGAGGGCTCACCGGGGAGCTGTTTTTT. It yields the protein CASSLEGAGGLTGELFF. Variable domain in full (rest from reference TRBV7-9 and TRBJ2-2): DTGVSQNPRHKITKRGQNVTFRCDPISEHNRLYWYRQTLGQGPEFLTYFQNEAQLEKSRLLSDRFSAERPKGSFSTLEIQRTEQGDSAMYLCASSLEGAGGLTGELFFGEGSRLTVL.